This record covers a single T cell receptor beta chain. The antigen remains unidentified. TCRbeta libraries were built with three rounds of nested PCR, modified from ARM-PCR. TCRdb recomputed calls from the multiplex PCR reads with MiXCR, one row per CDR3 protein. The sample lists some 100,000 distinct CDR3 sequences; over 55% were seen once. RNA was extracted from bulk tissue without any cell sorting. More than 3 cm separated this lung sample from the edge of the tumor. Donors were chemotherapy-naive, newly diagnosed lung cancer surgical patients in China, August–late 2014. The data stem from a study of tumor and adjacent non-tumor tissue in lung cancer. Findings and caveats of the study: Tumor repertoires had a smaller top 100 clone share than normal lung.

Germline trimming cut 6 bases from V and 9 bases from J; bases unmatched to any gene: 11. The CDR3 has 14 amino acids. V usage is TRBV12-3 or TRBV12-4 and J usage is TRBJ2-1; 7 nucleotides match TRBD2. Specimen: distant non-tumor lung tissue. The sequence came from a man aged 25-45 years with non-small cell lung cancer. The CDR3 loop is CASRRLAADIEQFF. As DNA, the CDR3 is TGTGCCAGCAGACGACTAGCAGCCGACATTGAGCAGTTCTTC.